This T cell receptor (beta chain) was found in a study of shared T cell receptors in the human thymus (dated by TCRdb to 2020 to 2023). Concerning the study at large: The study investigated the way shared, self-reactive T-cell receptor alpha chains are produced in the human thymus.

Trimming at the junction amounts to 3 bases on V and 5 bases on J, and the germline ends lie 10 bases apart. The germline V gene provides CDR1 MDHEN and CDR2 SYDVKM. Taken from cysteine to phenylalanine, the CDR3 has 13 residues. Only the CDR3 portion is preserved as DNA: 39 bases, with reading frame beginning at the first base. Of note for this clone: What antigen it recognizes has not been identified. No base quality information exists; no much larger clone differs at one position.

The library was built by means of the immunoSEQ multiplex PCR assay. This is the immuneACCESS table as TCRdb keeps it, with only in-frame sequences that have V and J called. A part of the clones is gone; compared with another copy, unresolved V genes explain less than half, and the rest is unexplained. In this sample the table shows hundreds of thousands of clones, roughly 94% of which occur a single time. The ten most abundant clones make up around 0.019% of the sample. Recombination linked TRBV28 to TRBJ1-1, with the D gene call left open. The sequence came from a human donor. The sample taken for sequencing was thymocytes. The DNA reads TGTGCCAGCAGTTTGTGGGCTGGGACTGAAGCTTTCTTT. Its translation is CASSLWAGTEAFF.